The sequence of this TCR beta chain was determined in a study of human T cells and chemical hapten exposure. Turning to this clonotype: The antigen is not known.

Documented time point: patch test 2, 6 weeks after DPC sensitization. As for treatment: therapeutic diphenylcyclopropenone sensitization with weekly scalp DPC. Findings and limits, study-wide: It should be noted that donors had alopecia, so their immune response may differ from healthy people's.

Each CDR3 protein gets one entry after TCRdb re-called the RACE reads with MiXCR. Among just over 350,000 distinct CDR3 sequences, about 6% were seen once, and the ten largest hold around 5.8%. The source of this sequence is a woman in her late teens or twenties with alopecia areata. Some clones in this sample may be carry-over from other donors' samples. This sample comprised whole blood, obtained in connection with sensitization to the hapten diphenylcyclopropenone (DPC).

CDR3 sequence: CASSPGTRTDTQYF. As DNA, the CDR3 is TGTGCCAGCAGCCCCGGGACTAGGACAGATACGCAGTATTTT. The gene calls are TRBV5-6 and TRBJ2-3, with TRBD2 matching over 8 bases. The length of the CDR3 is 14 residues. Per germline, CDR1 SGHDT and CDR2 YYEEEE. V lost 4 bases, J lost 3 bases, and 4 bases stayed unmatched.